The 10 T cell receptor beta chains below were found in one sample sequenced in a study of CD8 T cells in ankylosing spondylitis. TCRdb reanalysed the 5' RACE reads using MiXCR and keeps one entry per CDR3 protein. The repertoire holds 200,000 to 250,000 distinct CDR3 sequences, 8% to 11% seen once, with about a fifth in the top ten. The specimen sequenced was blood, either unsorted or a sorted T cell fraction (not recorded which). The receptors originated from a male donor with ankylosing spondylitis or in good health (not recorded which).

In this sample, this clonotype turned up many times. This chain joins TRBV7-9 and TRBJ2-3; 8 bases are shared with TRBD2. The CDR3 is 14 amino acids. Germline CDR1 is SEHNR and CDR2 is FQNEAQ (reference sequence). Trimming cost V 1 base and J 7 bases; bases outside gene matches: 4. DNA for the CDR3: TGTGCCAGCAGCTTAGTCGGGGGGGCGAATACGCAGTATTTT. Protein sequence: CASSLVGGANTQYF. The variable domain in full, with the rest retrieved from reference TRBV7-9 and TRBJ2-3, is DTGVSQNPRHKITKRGQNVTFRCDPISEHNRLYWYRQTLGQGPEFLTYFQNEAQLEKSRLLSDRFSAERPKGSFSTLEIQRTEQGDSAMYLCASSLVGGANTQYFGPGTRLTVL.

A note on this clonotype: The junction departs from the called germline gene at one end, perhaps through a read error. This sequence joins TRBV7-3 and TRBJ1-4; D might be TRBD1 (5 bases). Per germline, CDR1 SGHTA and CDR2 FQGTGA. The CDR3 has 16 amino acids. The chain's CDR3 is CVSSLVGGYANEKLFF. As DNA, the CDR3 is TGTGTCAGCAGTCTTGTCGGGGGGTACGCTAATGAAAAACTGTTTTTT.

This clonotype has only a few counts. Here the CDR3 reads CASSLRADLGETQYF. CDR3 DNA: TGTGCCAGCAGTTTACGCGCGGATCTCGGAGAGACCCAGTACTTC. This chain uses TRBV12-3 or TRBV12-4 with TRBJ2-5; D gene unclear. This CDR3 spans 15 amino acids. Trimming removed 2 bases from V and 4 bases from J, with 14 bases in between.

In regard to this clonotype: A read error may be the cause here, since a much bigger clone is one base away. This chain connects TRBV7-2 to TRBJ1-2; maybe TRBD1 (5 bases). Germline V CDR1 and CDR2: SGHTA, FQGNSA. The CDR3 length is 14 residues. V was cut by 5 bases and J by 5 bases, with 15 bases left in between. In DNA, the CDR3 is TGTGCCAGCAGCCGTCCCGGGGCAGGTTATGGCTACACCTTC. Protein: CASSRPGAGYGYTF.

This clonotype was picked up many times. V is TRBV7-8 and J is TRBJ2-6; 9 bases line up with TRBD1. Unmatched junction bases numbered 8, after V lost 5 bases and J lost 0 bases. CDR3 length equals 18 residues. CDR1 SGHVS and CDR2 FQNEAQ come from the germline V gene. The CDR3 is CASSPRDRVFSGANVLTF. The CDR3 DNA reads TGTGCCAGCAGCCCAAGGGACAGGGTCTTCTCTGGGGCCAACGTCCTGACTTTC.

This clonotype was seen a few times. This chain's CDR3 is CASSPASGGKQETQYF. Written as DNA, the CDR3 is TGTGCCAGCTCACCTGCCAGCGGGGGGAAGCAAGAGACCCAGTACTTC. The chain links TRBV18 to TRBJ2-5; 9 positions agree with TRBD2. Germline CDR1 and CDR2: KGHSH and LQKENI. CDR3 size: 16 residues. V was pared by 3 bases and J by 2 bases, with 7 bases of the junction left unmatched. The full variable domain, completed using reference TRBV18 and TRBJ2-5, is NAGVMQNPRHLVRRRGQEARLRCSPMKGHSHVYWYRQLPEEGLKFMVYLQKENIIDESGMPKERFSAEFPKEGPSILRIQQVVRGDSAAYFCASSPASGGKQETQYFGPGTRLLVL.

Concerning this clonotype itself: A much larger clone lies one base from this, so it may be a read error. CDR3 nucleotides: TGTGCCAGCAGCCAGGGGGCCGGATTCACAGATACGCAGAATTTT. Translated: CASSQGAGFTDTQNF. The V gene is TRBV9, the J gene TRBJ2-3; TRBD1 agrees at 8 bases. Germline assignment: CDR1 SGDLS and CDR2 YYNGEE. The CDR3 is 15 amino acids.

The table lists this clonotype with a few counts. V gene TRBV5-6 combines with J gene TRBJ2-5; 7 bases fit TRBD1. The CDR3 covers 14 residues. CDR1 SGHDT and CDR2 YYEEEE come from the germline V gene. The V and J ends lost 9 bases and 5 bases, in that order; junction bases with no gene match: 13. This CDR3 is CATETGSSGETQYF. The CDR3 nucleotides read TGTGCCACCGAGACAGGGAGTTCGGGGGAGACCCAGTACTTC.

This clonotype was detected ten times or more. The genes are TRBV24-1 and TRBJ2-3, with D hard to call. The V gene's germline CDR1 is KGHDR and CDR2 SFDVKD. The ends were cut back, 9 bases at V and 8 bases at J, with 14 bases in the middle. CDR3 length: 12 residues. CDR3 DNA: TGTGCCACCGGAACAGACGTCGGTACGCAGTATTTT. Encoded protein: CATGTDVGTQYF.

This clonotype was counted ten times or more. The chain joins TRBV7-2 to TRBJ2-3; TRBD2 matches at 12 bases. J was trimmed by 5 bases and V by 5 bases; bases with no gene match: 5. Germline CDR1 is SGHTA and CDR2 is FQGNSA. CDR3 length: 15 amino acids. DNA for the CDR3: TGTGCCAGCAGCCAAGGACTAGCGGGGCGAGATACGCAGTATTTT. This translates into CASSQGLAGRDTQYF.